This is a list of T cell receptor beta chains from one sample in a study of cytomegalovirus exposure and HLA in healthy donors. The repertoire was sequenced with immunoSEQ multiplex PCR; TCRdb's copy has only in-frame clones and lacks some. The repertoire holds 150,000 to 200,000 clones, with 75% to 80% as singletons. The sequenced material came from PBMCs. The receptors originated from a woman aged 45 to 65 in good health and CMV-seropositive. Each CDR3 is given with its conserved first and last residue. The D gene is left open where the match is weak. Part of the rows lack a size; the others show once, few, many or a class for expanded clones.

j_gene	d_gene	abundance	v_gene	CDR3nt	CDR3aa
TRBJ1-2	TRBD1	few	TRBV2	TGTGCCAGCAGTGATAGGGACAGGGACGGCTACACCTTC	CASSDRDRDGYTF
TRBJ2-1	TRBD2	.	TRBV7-9	TGTGCCAGCAGCTTAGCGTCGGGAGGGCCGGCCGTTGAGCAGTTCTTC	CASSLASGGPAVEQFF
TRBJ2-2	TRBD1	.	TRBV5-4	TGTGCCAGCAGCCCCATGAGGGGGGGACAGGGAGGGACCGGGGAGCTGTTTTTT	CASSPMRGGQGGTGELFF
TRBJ1-2	.	.	TRBV6-1	TGTGCCGGGACATTAGATGGAAGGCTATCTACCTTC	CAGTLDGRLSTF
TRBJ2-7	TRBD1	.	TRBV19	TGTGCCAGTAGTATATCAAACAGGGGGCTAAACTTGCAGTACTTC	CASSISNRGLNLQYF
TRBJ2-1	.	.	TRBV7-9	TGTGCCAGCGGCTTCGGCGGGATTGGGGGGGAGCAGTTCTTC	CASGFGGIGGEQFF
TRBJ2-7	.	.	TRBV6-1	TGTGCCAGCAGACCACTTGGACTTGGTGACGAGCAGTACTTC	CASRPLGLGDEQYF
TRBJ1-4	TRBD1	.	TRBV2	TGTGCCAGCACCGACAGGGGTGCTAATGAAAAACTGTTTTTT	CASTDRGANEKLFF
TRBJ2-3	.	once	TRBV7-9	TGTGCCAGCAGCACAGGAGCCACAGATACGCAGTATTTT	CASSTGATDTQYF
TRBJ2-2	TRBD1	.	TRBV11-2	TGTGCCAGCAGCTTTATCGTTTTGGGACAGGGTATCACCGGGGAGCTGTTTTTT	CASSFIVLGQGITGELFF
TRBJ1-2	.	.	TRBV5-6	TGTGCCAGCAGCGCAATTTCGACAGTCTATGGCTACACCTTC	CASSAISTVYGYTF
TRBJ1-1	.	.	TRBV28	TGTGCCAGCCTCGGTCCGATGAACACTGAAGCTTTCTTT	CASLGPMNTEAFF
TRBJ1-4	.	.	TRBV4-1	TGCGCCAGCAGCCAAGCGCCGGGGGTGGGAGAAAAACTGTTTTTT	CASSQAPGVGEKLFF
TRBJ2-3	.	.	TRBV5-4	TGTGCCAGCAGCTCTCGACTTAGCCCAGATACGCAGTATTTT	CASSSRLSPDTQYF
TRBJ1-1	.	.	TRBV5-4	TGTGCCAGCAGTTACGGGGACTTGGGAGCTTTCTTT	CASSYGDLGAFF
TRBJ1-4	.	.	TRBV4-3	TGCGCCAGCAGCCCGAGCGGGTTTTTAGCCGCGAATGAAAAACTGTTTTTT	CASSPSGFLAANEKLFF
TRBJ1-1	.	.	TRBV6-4	TGTGCCAGCAGTGTTTTTGGGGGCGCAAGTGAAGCTTTCTTT	CASSVFGGASEAFF
TRBJ1-4	TRBD1	.	TRBV6-5	TGTGCCAGCAGACCCACAGGGGTTGAAAAACTGTTTTTT	CASRPTGVEKLFF
TRBJ2-1	TRBD2	.	TRBV7-3	TGTGCCAGCAGCGTAGCGGGAGTTATGAATGAGCAGTTCTTC	CASSVAGVMNEQFF
TRBJ1-5	.	.	TRBV18	TGTGCCAGCTCGCCTGGGGGGGGTGATCAGCCCCAGCATTTT	CASSPGGGDQPQHF
TRBJ2-5	.	once	TRBV5-4	TGTGCCAGCAGCTTGGACGCAGGCAAAGAGACCCAGTACTTC	CASSLDAGKETQYF
TRBJ2-3	TRBD1	.	TRBV6-1	TGTGCCAGCAATACCGACAGGGGCGCAGATACGCAGTATTTT	CASNTDRGADTQYF
TRBJ2-7	.	.	TRBV5-1	TGCGCCAGCAGCTTGGCCGAGAGGGAGCAGTACTTC	CASSLAEREQYF
TRBJ1-1	TRBD1	.	TRBV9	TGTGCCAGCAGAGACCTGACAGGGTCCACTGAAGCTTTCTTT	CASRDLTGSTEAFF
TRBJ2-7	TRBD2	.	TRBV7-8	TGTGCCAGCAGCTTAGGGTCTGCGGGGGTGACCTACGAGCAGTACTTC	CASSLGSAGVTYEQYF
TRBJ2-6	.	.	TRBV6-6	TGTGCCAGCACGACAGAGCGCTCTGGGGCCAACGTCCTGACTTTC	CASTTERSGANVLTF
TRBJ1-1	TRBD1	.	TRBV5-1	TGCGCCAGCAGCTTGGAGGGTACAGGGGTCGGAGCTTTCTTT	CASSLEGTGVGAFF
TRBJ1-2	.	.	TRBV7-8	TGTGCCAGCAGCTTAGGAGCTTGGGCCGGGGAAGGCTACACCTTC	CASSLGAWAGEGYTF
TRBJ2-7	TRBD2	.	TRBV15	TGTGCCACCAGCAGAGCGGGACTAAATTCTTACGAGCAGTACTTC	CATSRAGLNSYEQYF
TRBJ1-5	TRBD1	.	TRBV28	TGTGCCAGCAGTGCCGGACAGGGGTGGAATCAGCCCCAGCATTTT	CASSAGQGWNQPQHF
TRBJ1-2	TRBD1	.	TRBV4-1	TGCGCCAGCAGCCGGCTAGGGGGGACAGGAGACTATGGCTACACCTTC	CASSRLGGTGDYGYTF
TRBJ2-5	.	.	TRBV7-2	TGTGCCAGCAGCTCTTCGGACTGGGTAGGGACCCAGTACTTC	CASSSSDWVGTQYF
TRBJ2-5	.	.	TRBV5-6	TGTGCCAGCAGCTTGCTACAGAACCAAGAGACCCAGTACTTC	CASSLLQNQETQYF
TRBJ1-4	.	once	TRBV6-1	TGTGCCAGCGAGCGGGGGCGCGATGAAAAACTGTTTTTT	CASERGRDEKLFF
TRBJ2-3	TRBD2	.	TRBV7-2	TGTGCCAGCAGCTTAGGACTAGCGGGGGCACCATCAACCACAGATACGCAGTATTTT	CASSLGLAGAPSTTDTQYF
TRBJ1-1	TRBD1	.	TRBV28	TGTGCCAGCAGTTTGTCAAAACTTAGGGACAGGTATGGGTTTGAAGCTTTCTTT	CASSLSKLRDRYGFEAFF
TRBJ1-2	.	.	TRBV2	TGTGCCAGCAGCTCAACAGTCAACTATGGCTACACCTTC	CASSSTVNYGYTF
TRBJ1-2	.	.	TRBV7-8	TGTGCCAGCAGCTTAGACAGGGTTAACTATGGCTACACCTTC	CASSLDRVNYGYTF
TRBJ2-1	.	.	TRBV10-1	TGCGCCAGCAGTGATTTTCAGGGATACAATGAGCAGTTCTTC	CASSDFQGYNEQFF
TRBJ1-5	TRBD1	.	TRBV9	TGTGCCAGCAGCACAGGGGGCGCATCGCCCCAGCATTTT	CASSTGGASPQHF
TRBJ1-6	TRBD1	few	TRBV4-1	TGCGCCAGCAGCCAAGAGGAAAGGGGGCTGAATTCACCCCTCCACTTT	CASSQEERGLNSPLHF
TRBJ2-5	TRBD2	few	TRBV30	TGTGCCTGGAGTGCGGGGGGAGAGACCCAGTACTTC	CAWSAGGETQYF
TRBJ2-7	.	.	TRBV6-6	TGTGCCAGCAGTTACCCCGGGAACTCCTACGAGCAGTACTTC	CASSYPGNSYEQYF
TRBJ1-6	.	.	TRBV15	TGTGCCACCAGCAGGGGGGGGGATTCACCCCTCCACTTT	CATSRGGDSPLHF
TRBJ2-5	TRBD2	few	TRBV6-5	TGTGCCAGCAGTTACTCGCCGGGGGGGTTAGGGACCCAGTACTTC	CASSYSPGGLGTQYF
TRBJ1-2	TRBD1	.	TRBV9	TGTGCCAGCAGCGAAACAAAGGACAGGGGGGAATATGGCTACACCTTC	CASSETKDRGEYGYTF
TRBJ2-7	.	.	TRBV27	TGTGCCAGCAAGGGAGACCCCTACGAGCAGTACTTC	CASKGDPYEQYF